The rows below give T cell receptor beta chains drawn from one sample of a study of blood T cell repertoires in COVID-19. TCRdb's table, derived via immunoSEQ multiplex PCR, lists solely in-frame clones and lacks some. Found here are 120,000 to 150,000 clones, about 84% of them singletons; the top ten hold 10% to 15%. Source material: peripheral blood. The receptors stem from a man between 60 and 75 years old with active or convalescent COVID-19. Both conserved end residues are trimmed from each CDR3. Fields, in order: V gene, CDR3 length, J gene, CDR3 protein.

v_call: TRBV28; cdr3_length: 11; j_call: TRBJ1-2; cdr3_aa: AVARKDRRGYT
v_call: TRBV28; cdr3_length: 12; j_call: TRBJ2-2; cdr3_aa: ASTGLPNTGELF
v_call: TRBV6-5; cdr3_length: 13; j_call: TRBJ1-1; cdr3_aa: ATLLGGGFSLNAF
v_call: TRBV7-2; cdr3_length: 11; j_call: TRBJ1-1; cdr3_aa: ASSSTVNTEAF
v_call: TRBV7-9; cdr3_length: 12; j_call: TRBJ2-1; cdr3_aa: ASSFRLLYNEQF
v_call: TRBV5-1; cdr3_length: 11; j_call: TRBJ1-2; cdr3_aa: ASSLTGEDGYT
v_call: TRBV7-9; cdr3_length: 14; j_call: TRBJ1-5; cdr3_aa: ASSFEAFNSNQPQH
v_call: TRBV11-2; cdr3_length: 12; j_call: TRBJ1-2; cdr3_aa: ASSLDRVLEGYT
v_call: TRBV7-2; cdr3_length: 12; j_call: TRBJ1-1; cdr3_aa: ASSLNTGNTEAF
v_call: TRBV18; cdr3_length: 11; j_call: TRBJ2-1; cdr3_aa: ASSWTGGDEQF
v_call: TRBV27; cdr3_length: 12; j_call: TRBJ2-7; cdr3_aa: ASSLGATPYEQY
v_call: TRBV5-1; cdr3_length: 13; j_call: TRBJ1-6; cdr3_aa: ASSIGGGYNSPLH
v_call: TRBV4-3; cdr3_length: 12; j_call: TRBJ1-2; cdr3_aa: ASSQDAGAPGYT
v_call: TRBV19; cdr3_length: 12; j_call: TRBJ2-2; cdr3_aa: ASSQKSNTGELF
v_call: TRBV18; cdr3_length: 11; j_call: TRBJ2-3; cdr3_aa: ASSPVVTDTQY
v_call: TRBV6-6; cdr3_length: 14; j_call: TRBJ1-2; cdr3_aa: ASTDAGARGGYGYT